This TCR beta chain is from a study of shared clonotypes between healthy human individuals. CD45RO-negative, CCR7-positively selected cells formed the naive CD8 fraction, excluding terminally differentiated effector memory CD45RA+ cells. The method was immunoSEQ multiplex PCR; TCRdb's version includes in-frame clones alone and lacks a portion of them. This table holds about 2.1 million clones, just over 90% found once. The specimen was naive CD8+ T cells from PBMCs. The receptor was isolated from a man in his late teens or twenties in good health. Some clones in this sample may be carry-over from other donors' samples.

The CDR3 sequence is CASSTTVEGPTQYF. In DNA, the CDR3 is TGTGCCAGCAGCACCACCGTTGAAGGGCCTACGCAGTATTTT. The V gene is TRBV7-9, the J gene TRBJ2-3; no clear D. Per germline, CDR1 SEHNR and CDR2 FQNEAQ (reference sequence). V lost 5 bases and J 8 bases, leaving 17 bases between the germline ends. This CDR3 region has 14 residues. Full variable domain (remainder filled in from reference TRBV7-9 and TRBJ2-3): DTGVSQNPRHKITKRGQNVTFRCDPISEHNRLYWYRQTLGQGPEFLTYFQNEAQLEKSRLLSDRFSAERPKGSFSTLEIQRTEQGDSAMYLCASSTTVEGPTQYFGPGTRLTVL.